A selection of T cell receptor beta chains follows, all from one sample in a study of blood T cell repertoires in COVID-19. Clones were read by immunoSEQ multiplex PCR, and TCRdb kept only the in-frame ones, dropping some. The sample yields approximately 140,000 clones, around 89% seen once. The sequencing sample was made of peripheral blood. The receptors shown here come from a man aged 45-65 years with active or convalescent COVID-19. CDR3s include the opening cysteine and the closing phenylalanine or tryptophan. The D gene is left open where the match is weak. Only part of the rows carry a size: once, few, many, or a class if the clone is expanded.

>TRBD1|-|TRBV2|TRBJ2-3|16
CASSDNLQGALDTQYF
TGTGCCAGCAGTGACAATTTGCAGGGGGCTTTAGATACGCAGTATTTT
>-|-|TRBV24-1|TRBJ2-7|15
CATSDITAPTYEQYF
TGTGCCACCAGTGATATCACAGCCCCAACCTACGAGCAGTACTTC
>TRBD1|-|TRBV3-1/TRBV3-2|TRBJ2-2|14
CASSYRDRESELFF
TGTGCCAGCAGCTACCGGGACAGGGAATCCGAGCTGTTTTTT
>-|-|TRBV27|TRBJ2-1|16
CASSHRASSHNNEQFF
TGTGCCAGCAGTCACCGGGCTAGCTCCCACAATAATGAGCAGTTCTTC
>TRBD1|-|TRBV19|TRBJ2-5|14
CASSYGTGVQTQYF
TGTGCCAGTAGTTACGGGACAGGGGTGCAGACCCAGTACTTC
>TRBD1|-|TRBV18|TRBJ1-2|16
CASSLKTGTGAYGYTF
TGTGCCAGCTCACTAAAGACAGGGACCGGGGCGTATGGCTACACCTTC
>-|few|TRBV4-1|TRBJ1-6|13
CASSQLLNSPLHF
TGCGCCAGCAGCCAATTACTTAATTCACCCCTCCACTTT
>TRBD1|-|TRBV19|TRBJ2-5|14
CASSKTGGVETQYF
TGTGCCAGTAGTAAGACAGGGGGCGTAGAGACCCAGTACTTC
>TRBD1|-|TRBV7-8|TRBJ1-3|16
CASSPRDRASGNTIYF
TGTGCCAGCAGCCCGCGGGACAGGGCCTCTGGAAACACCATATATTTT
>-|-|TRBV5-1|TRBJ2-1|13
CASRQGGSNEQFF
TGCGCCAGCAGACAGGGCGGGTCCAATGAGCAGTTCTTC
>-|-|TRBV24-1|TRBJ2-1|12
CATSDSLNEQFF
TGTGCCACCAGTGATTCACTCAATGAGCAGTTCTTC
>TRBD2|-|TRBV5-6|TRBJ2-7|15
CASSVPSGDSYEQYF
TGTGCCAGCAGCGTACCTAGCGGAGACTCCTACGAGCAGTACTTC
>-|-|TRBV15|TRBJ1-3|16
CATSRVRTLSGNTIYF
TGTGCCACCAGCAGAGTCCGGACACTCTCTGGAAACACCATATATTTT
>-|-|TRBV24-1|TRBJ1-5|16
CATSDTQQGSNQPQHF
TGTGCCACCAGTGACACCCAACAGGGAAGCAATCAGCCCCAGCATTTT
>TRBD2|-|TRBV24-1|TRBJ2-1|17
CATSDRTSGGAYNEQFF
TGTGCCACCAGTGATCGGACTAGCGGGGGGGCCTACAATGAGCAGTTCTTC
>TRBD2|-|TRBV3-1/TRBV3-2|TRBJ2-1|15
CASSQGSGGYNEQFF
TGTGCCAGCAGCCAAGGAAGCGGGGGATACAATGAGCAGTTCTTC
>-|-|TRBV5-4|TRBJ1-5|13
CASSLDINQPQHF
TGTGCCAGCAGCTTGGACATCAATCAGCCCCAGCATTTT
>TRBD1|-|TRBV10-3|TRBJ1-5|13
CAISATGEQPQHF
TGTGCCATCAGTGCCACAGGGGAACAGCCCCAGCATTTT
>-|-|TRBV3-1/TRBV3-2|TRBJ1-4|15
CASSQGSGAAEKLFF
TGTGCCAGCAGCCAAGGGTCAGGGGCAGCCGAAAAACTGTTTTTT
>TRBD2|-|TRBV9|TRBJ2-3|15
CASVEGLASTDTQYF
TGTGCCAGCGTCGAGGGACTAGCGAGCACAGATACGCAGTATTTT
>-|few|TRBV2|TRBJ1-4|14
CASNPPGPNEKLFF
TGTGCCAGCAATCCCCCAGGTCCTAATGAAAAACTGTTTTTT
>TRBD2|once|TRBV6-6|TRBJ2-7|14
CASTPLAGSNEQYF
TGTGCCAGCACCCCACTAGCGGGGAGTAACGAGCAGTACTTC
>TRBD1|-|TRBV23-1|TRBJ2-1|16
CASSRQPGQGSNEQFF
TGCGCCAGCAGTCGTCAACCGGGACAGGGGAGCAATGAGCAGTTCTTC
>-|-|TRBV6-5|TRBJ1-2|15
CASSPTLIPFYGYTF
TGTGCCAGCAGCCCAACCCTAATACCATTTTATGGCTACACCTTC
>-|-|TRBV29-1|TRBJ1-3|13
CSVGGVSGNTIYF
TGCAGCGTTGGGGGAGTTTCTGGAAACACCATATATTTT
>-|-|TRBV6-5|TRBJ2-5|13
CASTGGGPKTQYF
TGTGCCAGCACCGGAGGGGGCCCGAAGACCCAGTACTTC
>TRBD1|-|TRBV2|TRBJ2-5|15
CASSPPTGGGETQYF
TGTGCCAGCAGCCCTCCGACAGGGGGCGGGGAGACCCAGTACTTC
>-|-|TRBV7-8|TRBJ2-1|13
CASSLAARGEQFF
TGTGCCAGCAGCTTAGCCGCACGCGGGGAGCAGTTCTTC
>TRBD1|-|TRBV27|TRBJ1-6|16
CASSPRTGISDSPLHF
TGTGCCAGCAGTCCACGGACAGGGATATCCGATTCACCCCTCCACTTT
>-|-|TRBV6-1|TRBJ1-1|14
CASSELEGGSEAFF
TGTGCCAGCAGTGAACTTGAGGGGGGGTCTGAAGCTTTCTTT
>TRBD2|-|TRBV12-5|TRBJ2-1|17
CARNGLAGAGSYNEQFF
TGTGCTAGGAACGGACTAGCGGGAGCAGGAAGCTACAATGAGCAGTTCTTC
>-|-|TRBV5-4|TRBJ1-1|14
CASSPGGGYTEAFF
TGTGCCAGCAGCCCCGGGGGGGGGTACACTGAAGCTTTCTTT
>-|-|TRBV14|TRBJ2-1|14
CASSQRRYMDEQFF
TGTGCCAGCAGCCAAAGGCGGTATATGGATGAGCAGTTCTTC
>-|-|TRBV5-6|TRBJ2-5|16
CASSSLDSTGQETQYF
TGTGCCAGCAGCTCCTTGGACAGTACCGGCCAAGAGACCCAGTACTTC
>TRBD1|-|TRBV7-6|TRBJ2-4|17
CASSLGPQGPTKNIQYF
TGTGCCAGCAGCTTAGGTCCACAGGGGCCGACCAAAAACATTCAGTACTTC
>-|-|TRBV7-6|TRBJ2-2|16
CASSPPTTRAGGELFF
TGTGCCAGCAGCCCCCCAACCACGAGGGCGGGCGGGGAGCTGTTTTTT
>TRBD1|few|TRBV14|TRBJ2-1|16
CASSQRFAGGYNEQFF
TGTGCCAGCAGCCAAAGATTTGCAGGGGGCTATAATGAGCAGTTCTTC
>-|once|TRBV6-5|TRBJ1-2|16
CASSYSNGQGRGGYTF
TGTGCCAGCAGTTACTCGAACGGGCAGGGGAGGGGTGGCTACACCTTC
>-|-|TRBV3-1/TRBV3-2|TRBJ1-3|15
CASSPPGVLGNTIYF
TGTGCCAGCAGCCCCCCAGGGGTCCTCGGAAACACCATATATTTT
>TRBD1|-|TRBV10-3|TRBJ1-2|16
CAISEDRGNHFYGYTF
TGTGCCATCAGTGAGGACAGGGGCAATCACTTCTATGGCTACACCTTC
>TRBD1|once|TRBV3-1/TRBV3-2|TRBJ2-2|15
CASSLGQGYTGELFF
TGTGCCAGCAGCCTGGGACAGGGATACACCGGGGAGCTGTTTTTT